This T cell receptor (beta chain) was documented in a study of OX40 agonist ivuxolimab in advanced cancers. TCRdb's table, derived via immunoSEQ multiplex PCR, lists solely in-frame clones and lacks some. The sample yields 100,000 or so clones, less than 95% seen once. From germline, CDR1 is MDHEN and CDR2 SYDVKM. Trimming left V 5 bases short and J 9 bases short, with 17 bases between. The CDR3 is made up of 14 amino acids. Sequences were derived from CD4+ or CD8+ T cells sorted from blood, sampled in a trial of the OX40 agonist ivuxolimab. The V and J genes are TRBV28 and TRBJ1-5; D may be TRBD1 (5 bases). The receptor was derived from an adult with an advanced solid tumor such as melanoma, head and neck, liver or kidney cancer. CDR3 loop: CASSTPQGKRPQHF. The CDR3 nucleotides are TGTGCCAGCAGTACACCCCAGGGAAAACGGCCCCAGCATTTT. The full variable domain, with the rest looked up from reference TRBV28 and TRBJ1-5, is DVKVTQSSRYLVKRTGEKVFLECVQDMDHENMFWYRQDPGLGLRLIYFSYDVKMKEKGDIPEGYSVSREKKERFSLILESASTNQTSMYLCASSTPQGKRPQHFGDGTRLSIL.